This T cell receptor (beta chain) was identified during a study of blood T cell repertoires in COVID-19 (dated by TCRdb to about 2020). Turning to the overall study: Samples from collaborators originated in the United States, Italy and Spain and spanned both the acute and convalescent phases of COVID-19. The prospective study material was composed of cDNA or gDNA derived from T cells, B-cell-depleted T cells, or PBMCs. Subjects who had been exposed to COVID-19, were actively infected with it, or had recovered from it provided the deeply sampled blood TCRbeta repertoires that made up the dataset. A freely available public database, intended as a resource for researchers studying the immune response to SARS-CoV-2, is where the repertoires were released. Samples came from the ongoing ImmuneRACE study (first 160 participants) plus 1,254 subjects from 6 global collaborators. Sample metadata almost always included a de-identified subject ID, COVID-19 status, age in years and sex. Where available, HLA class I and class II types were taken from metadata supplied by the sample provider and were not determined by assay-based typing.

Collaborating institutions collected whole blood in K2EDTA tubes following their own protocols. Collaborator samples were shipped for TCRbeta analysis as frozen whole blood, isolated PBMCs, or DNA extracted from either sample type. Summary of the overall study and its limitations: Clinical and demographic metadata were provided uncurated, with the amount varying by source and participant.

The sample holds one count of this clone. Its antigen has not been determined. It has no much larger one-base neighbor in the sample; base qualities were not kept. The immunoSEQ Assay, a bias-controlled multiplex PCR, was used to amplify TCRbeta CDR3 regions from genomic DNA. The paper's processing steps were these. The number of nucleated cells in each sample was estimated by amplification of reference gene primers within the assay. Sequence reads were collapsed and filtered to measure the absolute abundance of every unique TCRbeta CDR3 rearrangement. For each sample, productive Simpson clonality was calculated by taking the square root of Simpson's diversity index across productive rearrangements. Held by TCRdb, this immuneACCESS table contains in-frame sequences only and omits some clones. Under half of the omission traces to an unresolved V gene where checked; the cause of the rest is unknown. V and J calls and clone size are given by that table; D and trimming were obtained from the DNA. Within this sample are approximately 85,000 clones, with about nine tenths of them counted one time only. 25% to 30% of the sample lies in the top ten.

Reading the germline V gene (reference sequence) gives CDR1 SEHNR and CDR2 FQNEAQ. V and J lose 1 base and 6 bases, and a span of 10 bases separates them. The CDR3 holds 13 amino acids from the cysteine to the phenylalanine. Just CDR3 DNA is preserved here, 39 bases in frame from base 1. This clonotype was obtained from a man aged 50 to 59 with active or convalescent COVID-19. The rearrangement combines TRBV7-9 with TRBJ2-7; TRBD1 might be the D gene, on 6 matching bases. Sequenced input: peripheral blood. At the DNA level, the sequence is TGTGCCAGCAGCTTAGAGGGGGTGGGCGAGCAGTACTTC. Translated, it gives CASSLEGVGEQYF.